This T cell receptor beta chain originates from a study of glioma-infiltrating T cells after dendritic cell vaccination. Turning to the study itself: Monocyte-derived dendritic cells, cultured 7 to 8 days with IL-4 and GM-CSF, were pulsed with autologous tumor lysate.

TCRB CDR3 was amplified from 2 ug genomic DNA or less. The repertoire was sequenced with immunoSEQ multiplex PCR; TCRdb's copy has only in-frame clones and lacks some. The table shows around 100,000 clones, with around 81% occurring only once. This CDR3 is built from 15 residues. CDR1 and CDR2 (germline): LNHDA, SQIVND (reference sequence). The V segment lost 7 bases and the J segment 3 bases; nucleotides outside the gene matches: 11. The table lists this clone with a count of one. This clonotype was obtained from a human donor with glioblastoma. Sequenced material: blood, taken before dendritic cell vaccination. The chain links TRBV19 to TRBJ2-5, with 7 bases aligning to TRBD1. The CDR3 DNA is TGTGCCAGTACAAGGAGCCCCGGGACAGAAGAGACCCAGTACTTC. Amino acid sequence: CASTRSPGTEETQYF.